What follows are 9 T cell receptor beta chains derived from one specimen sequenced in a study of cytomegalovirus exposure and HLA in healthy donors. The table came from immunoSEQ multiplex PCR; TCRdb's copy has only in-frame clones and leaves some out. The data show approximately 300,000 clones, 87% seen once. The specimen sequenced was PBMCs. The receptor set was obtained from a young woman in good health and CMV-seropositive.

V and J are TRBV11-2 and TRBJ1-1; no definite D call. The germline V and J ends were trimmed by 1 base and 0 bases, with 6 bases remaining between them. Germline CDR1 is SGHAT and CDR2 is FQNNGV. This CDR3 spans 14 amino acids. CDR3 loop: CASSLGVVNTEAFF. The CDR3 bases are TGTGCCAGCAGCTTAGGGGTAGTGAACACTGAAGCTTTCTTT. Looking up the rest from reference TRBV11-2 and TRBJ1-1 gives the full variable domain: EAGVAQSPRYKIIEKRQSVAFWCNPISGHATLYWYQQILGQGPKLLIQFQNNGVVDDSQLPKDRFSAERLKGVDSTLKIQPAKLEDSAVYLCASSLGVVNTEAFFGQGTRLTVV.

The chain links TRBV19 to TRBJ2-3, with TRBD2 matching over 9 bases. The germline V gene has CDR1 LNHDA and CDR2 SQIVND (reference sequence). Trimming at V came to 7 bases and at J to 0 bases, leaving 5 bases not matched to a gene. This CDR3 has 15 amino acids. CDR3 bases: TGTGCCAGTACCACGACTAGCGGAAGCACAGATACGCAGTATTTT. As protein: CASTTTSGSTDTQYF.

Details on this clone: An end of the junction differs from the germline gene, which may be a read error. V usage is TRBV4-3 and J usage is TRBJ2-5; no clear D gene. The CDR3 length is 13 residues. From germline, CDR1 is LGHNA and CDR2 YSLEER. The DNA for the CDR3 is TGCGCCAGCAGCCAAGATTTTTTAGAGGCCCAGTACTTC. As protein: CASSQDFLEAQYF.

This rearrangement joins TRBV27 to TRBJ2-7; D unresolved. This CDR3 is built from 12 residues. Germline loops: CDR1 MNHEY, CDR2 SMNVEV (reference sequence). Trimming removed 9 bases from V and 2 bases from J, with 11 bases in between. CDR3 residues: CASSGGPYEQYF. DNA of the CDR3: TGTGCCAGTTCGGGTGGCCCCTACGAGCAGTACTTC.

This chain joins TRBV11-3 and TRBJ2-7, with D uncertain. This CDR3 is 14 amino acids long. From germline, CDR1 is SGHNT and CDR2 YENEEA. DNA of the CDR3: TGTCGTGTTCACGACGGAGTACATACAAACGAGCAGTACTTC. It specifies CRVHDGVHTNEQYF. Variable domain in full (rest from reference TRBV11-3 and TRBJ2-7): EAGVVQSPRYKIIEKKQPVAFWCNPISGHNTLYWYLQNLGQGPELLIRYENEEAVDDSQLPKDRFSAERLKGVDSTLKIQPAELGDSAVYLCRVHDGVHTNEQYFGPGTRLTVT.

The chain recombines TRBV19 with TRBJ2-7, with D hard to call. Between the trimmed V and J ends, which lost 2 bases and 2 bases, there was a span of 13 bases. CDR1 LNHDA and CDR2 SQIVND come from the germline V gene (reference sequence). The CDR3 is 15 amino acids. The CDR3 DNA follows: TGTGCCAGTAGTATAATGGACGGGTCGCCCTACGAGCAGTACTTC. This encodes CASSIMDGSPYEQYF.

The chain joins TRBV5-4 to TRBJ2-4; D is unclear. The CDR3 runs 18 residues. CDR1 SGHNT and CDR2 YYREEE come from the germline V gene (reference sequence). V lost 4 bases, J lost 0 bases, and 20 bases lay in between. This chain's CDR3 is CASSPLPAPKLAKNIQYF. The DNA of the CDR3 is TGTGCCAGCAGCCCACTTCCTGCCCCGAAGCTAGCCAAAAACATTCAGTACTTC.

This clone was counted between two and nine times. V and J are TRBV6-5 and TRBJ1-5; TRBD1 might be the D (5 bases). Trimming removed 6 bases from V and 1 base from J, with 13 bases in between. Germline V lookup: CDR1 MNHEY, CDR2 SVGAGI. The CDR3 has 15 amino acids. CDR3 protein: CASRIRVKSNQPQHF. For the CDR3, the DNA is TGTGCCAGCAGAATCAGGGTCAAGAGCAATCAGCCCCAGCATTTT.

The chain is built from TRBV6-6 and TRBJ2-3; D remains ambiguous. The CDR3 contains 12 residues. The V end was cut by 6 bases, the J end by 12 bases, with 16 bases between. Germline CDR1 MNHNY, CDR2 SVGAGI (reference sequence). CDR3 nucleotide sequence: TGTGCCAGCAGCCCCCCGGAAAGGGTACAGTATTTT. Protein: CASSPPERVQYF.